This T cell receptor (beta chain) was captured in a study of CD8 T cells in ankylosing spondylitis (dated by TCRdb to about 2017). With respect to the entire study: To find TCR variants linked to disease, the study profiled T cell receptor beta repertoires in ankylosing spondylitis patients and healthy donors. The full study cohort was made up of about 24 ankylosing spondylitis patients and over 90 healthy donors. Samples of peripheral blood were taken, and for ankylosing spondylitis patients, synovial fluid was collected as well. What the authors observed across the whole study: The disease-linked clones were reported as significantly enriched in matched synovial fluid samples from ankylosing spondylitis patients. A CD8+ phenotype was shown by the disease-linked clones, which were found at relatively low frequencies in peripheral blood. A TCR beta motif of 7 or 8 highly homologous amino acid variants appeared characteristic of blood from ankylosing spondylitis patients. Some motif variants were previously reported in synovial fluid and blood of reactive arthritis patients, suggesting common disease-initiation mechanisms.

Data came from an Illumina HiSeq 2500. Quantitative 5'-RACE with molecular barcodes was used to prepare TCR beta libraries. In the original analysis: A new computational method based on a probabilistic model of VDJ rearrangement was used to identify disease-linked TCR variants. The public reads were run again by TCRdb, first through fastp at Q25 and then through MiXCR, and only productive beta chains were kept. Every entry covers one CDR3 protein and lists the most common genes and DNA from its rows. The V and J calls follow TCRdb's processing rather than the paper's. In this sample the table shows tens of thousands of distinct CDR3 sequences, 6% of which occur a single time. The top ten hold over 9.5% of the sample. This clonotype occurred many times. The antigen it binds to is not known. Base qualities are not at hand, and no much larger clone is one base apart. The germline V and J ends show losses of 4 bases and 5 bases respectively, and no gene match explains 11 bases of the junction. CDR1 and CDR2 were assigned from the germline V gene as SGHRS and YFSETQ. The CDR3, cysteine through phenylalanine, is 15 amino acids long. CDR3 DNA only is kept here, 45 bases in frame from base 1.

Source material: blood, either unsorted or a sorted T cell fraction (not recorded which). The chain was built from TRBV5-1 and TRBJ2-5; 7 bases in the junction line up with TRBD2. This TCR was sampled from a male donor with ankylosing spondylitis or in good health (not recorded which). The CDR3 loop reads CASSGGDYLGETQYF. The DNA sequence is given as TGCGCCAGCAGCGGTGGGGACTACCTGGGGGAGACCCAGTACTTC.